This entry concerns a single T cell receptor beta chain. Its antigen is undetermined. This entry comes from a study of tumor-infiltrating lymphocytes in primary liver carcinoma. Study-wide results and limits: Only about 8-24% of top clones were detected in each of the five tumor regions. Lesser overlap characterized tumor-adjacent and tumor-blood pairs relative to tumor region pairs.

Germline V gene sequence: CDR1 LGHNA, CDR2 YSLEER. CDR3 length equals 16 residues. The input was approximately 500 ng total RNA; TCR beta cDNA was made from it with a constant-region primer. Slightly modified ARM-PCR served as the procedure for the TCR beta libraries. These libraries came from three rounds of nested multiplex PCR. Each of the first two PCR rounds ran roughly 10 cycles with TRBV1-TRBV30 forward and C-beta reverse primers. Each CDR3 protein is one row after TCRdb ran MiXCR on the multiplex PCR reads. The sample consists of 150,000 to 200,000 distinct CDR3 sequences, around four fifths of them appearing once. Each 20-30 mg portion of unsorted bulk tissue served as the source for co-extraction of RNA and DNA. Every single tumor sample held over 85% viable tumor cells.

The chain recombines TRBV4-3 with TRBJ2-7; 10 bases are a match to TRBD1. The specimen was tumor tissue from primary liver carcinoma. The TCR was taken from a man aged 40-55 years with primary liver carcinoma and hepatitis B virus infection. CDR3 nucleotides: TGCTCCAACAGCCAATCCGGGACAGGGGAATCCTACGAGCAGTACTTC. Protein product: CSNSQSGTGESYEQYF.